The rows below give T cell receptor beta chains drawn from one sample of a study of cytomegalovirus exposure and HLA in healthy donors. Produced via immunoSEQ multiplex PCR; TCRdb's table is partial and in-frame only. The repertoire holds some 190,000 clones, with almost 75% as singletons. Material: PBMCs. The receptors stem from a woman in her twenties or thirties in good health and CMV-seropositive. CDR3s include the opening cysteine and the closing phenylalanine or tryptophan. Each record gives: J gene, V gene, CDR3 protein.

>TRBJ1-2|TRBV15
CATSSSRVYGYTF
>TRBJ1-2|TRBV29-1
CSVPDINYGYTF
>TRBJ2-1|TRBV19
CASSRREGAYNEQFF
>TRBJ2-5|TRBV6-6
CASSPTRAPGRGTQYF
>TRBJ2-2|TRBV2
CASRRLAGVTGELFF
>TRBJ2-7|TRBV10-3
CAISTGQGRTEQYF
>TRBJ2-1|TRBV7-9
CSSSSPGTTYNEQFF
>TRBJ2-1|TRBV18
CASSPPFAGGHEQFF
>TRBJ2-1|TRBV19
CASSPGPGQGTSGRAVNEQFF
>TRBJ1-1|TRBV7-9
CASTTGGRGTEAFF
>TRBJ2-1|TRBV7-9
CASSPPIYRVTEQFF
>TRBJ2-7|TRBV28
CASTKNGQGNYEQYF
>TRBJ1-1|TRBV9
CASSRGDREGTEAFF
>TRBJ2-7|TRBV7-8
CASSLSLKEQYF
>TRBJ2-1|TRBV4-2
CASSQDWWTQAPGVDNEQFF
>TRBJ2-5|TRBV21-1
CASSKGPGGPRDQETQYF
>TRBJ1-2|TRBV6-1
CASSETGGEGYTF
>TRBJ1-4|TRBV5-1
CASSLEVAGDEKLFF
>TRBJ1-4|TRBV29-1
CSVEGGGGEKLFF
>TRBJ2-7|TRBV6-1
CASELHSTSYEQYF
>TRBJ1-1|TRBV21-1
CASSKEIRVNTEAFF
>TRBJ2-5|TRBV29-1
CSVEDPVDRVHF
>TRBJ2-1|TRBV29-1
CSVAQLEGNEQFF
>TRBJ1-2|TRBV10-1
CASSDRYYGYTF
>TRBJ2-1|TRBV7-2
CASRPPLGADQYNEQFF
>TRBJ2-1|TRBV28
CASSLSGLAEQFF
>TRBJ2-7|TRBV10-1
CASSGAGGYEQYF
>TRBJ1-6|TRBV10-1
CASSATGGASPLHF
>TRBJ2-7|TRBV5-6
CASSYRQGTYEQYF
>TRBJ2-5|TRBV4-1
CASSQEWVGGGAQETQYF
>TRBJ1-3|TRBV18
CASSPQESGNTIYF
>TRBJ2-2|TRBV5-1
CASSLGERRATGELFF
>TRBJ2-5|TRBV7-9
CASSSPSSSGRETQYF
>TRBJ2-7|TRBV7-9
CASSLDRGVNEQYF
>TRBJ2-5|TRBV5-8
CASSFGGVETQYF
>TRBJ2-7|TRBV7-2
CASSSFFGGGAEQYF
>TRBJ2-5|TRBV6-5
CASSDSSISGETQYF
>TRBJ2-3|TRBV5-4
CASSSPDTPSTDTQYF
>TRBJ2-3|TRBV5-4
CASSSPGIDTQYF
>TRBJ2-7|TRBV5-5
CASSLTGEQYF
>TRBJ2-7|TRBV19
CASSMGSGYEQYF
>TRBJ1-1|TRBV6-1
CASSRGQEAFF
>TRBJ1-1|TRBV7-6
CASSQGQEREAFF
>TRBJ1-2|TRBV19
CASSISRGGGGGYTF
>TRBJ1-5|TRBV28
CASGGVGQPQHF